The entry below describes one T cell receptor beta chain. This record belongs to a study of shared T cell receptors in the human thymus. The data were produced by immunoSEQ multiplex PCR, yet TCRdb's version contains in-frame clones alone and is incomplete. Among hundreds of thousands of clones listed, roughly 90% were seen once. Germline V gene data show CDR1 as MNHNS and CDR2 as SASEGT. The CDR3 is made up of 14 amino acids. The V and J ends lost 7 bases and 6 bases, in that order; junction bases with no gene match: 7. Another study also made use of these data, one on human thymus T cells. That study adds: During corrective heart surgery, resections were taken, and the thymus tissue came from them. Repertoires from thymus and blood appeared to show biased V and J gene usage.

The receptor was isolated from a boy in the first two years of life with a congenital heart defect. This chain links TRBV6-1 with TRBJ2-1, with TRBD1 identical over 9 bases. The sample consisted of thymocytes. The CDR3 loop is CASNSRDRVNEQFF. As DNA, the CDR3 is TGTGCCAGCAACTCCCGGGACAGGGTCAATGAGCAGTTCTTC.